The present TCR beta chain was sequenced within a study of blood T cell repertoires in COVID-19. Study details: Samples taken during acute and convalescent COVID-19 were collected in the United States, Italy and Spain. In each case, the material was cDNA or gDNA derived from T cells, B-cell-depleted T cells, or PBMCs.

CDR3 length: 13 residues. Trimming stripped 6 bases from V and 10 bases from J, with 17 bases between. Germline values: CDR1 MNHEY, CDR2 SVGAGI. In the original analysis: Amplifying reference gene primers gave estimates of nucleated cell counts. The data were produced by immunoSEQ multiplex PCR, yet TCRdb's version contains in-frame clones alone and is incomplete. V, J and clone size are taken as reported in that table, and D and trimming were inferred from the DNA itself. The sample gives 210,000 or so clones, around nine tenths of which show up once; 1.5% is in the top ten. Material: peripheral blood. V gene TRBV6-5 combines with J gene TRBJ2-3; tentative D call: TRBD1 (5 bases). The TCR comes from a man between 18 and 35 years old with active or convalescent COVID-19. For the CDR3, the DNA is TGTGCCAGCAGCCCCTCCGGACATTCGGCGCAGTATTTT. Translated: CASSPSGHSAQYF.